The clone carrying this T cell receptor (beta chain) came up many times. What it binds is not known. This entry is derived from a study of spatial heterogeneity in lung cancer. Study overall: Each distinct TCR and UMI combination averaged more than ten appearances in raw reads.

The time point here: sample taken at primary tumor resection. The authors sequenced whole RNA from tumor, nontumor lung or frozen PBMC without sorting. Study outcomes and limitations: Tumor mutation count correlated with how many alpha and beta TCRs expanded intratumorally.

MiXCR, applied by TCRdb to the 5' RACE reads, yields one record per CDR3 protein. The sample holds more than 20,000 distinct CDR3 sequences, about 16% seen once. The V and J ends lost 4 bases and 1 base respectively, with 7 bases between them. The length of the CDR3 is 14 residues. The J gene is TRBJ2-2, the V gene TRBV23-1, with D unclear. TRBV23-1 is placed among ORFs of uncertain function. Sequencing was performed on lung tumor tissue, taken at surgery. This TCR derives from a female donor with early-stage non-small cell lung cancer. The CDR3 is CASSLTRNTGELFF. The CDR3 bases are TGCGCCAGCAGTCTTACCCGGAACACCGGGGAGCTGTTTTTT.